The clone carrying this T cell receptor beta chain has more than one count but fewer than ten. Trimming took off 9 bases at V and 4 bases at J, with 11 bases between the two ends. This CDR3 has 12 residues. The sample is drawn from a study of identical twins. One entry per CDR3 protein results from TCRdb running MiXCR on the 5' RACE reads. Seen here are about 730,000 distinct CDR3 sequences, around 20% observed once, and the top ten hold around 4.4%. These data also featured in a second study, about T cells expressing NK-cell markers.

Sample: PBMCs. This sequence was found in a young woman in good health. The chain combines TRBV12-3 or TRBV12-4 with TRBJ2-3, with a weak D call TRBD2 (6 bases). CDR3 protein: CASSWEADTQYF. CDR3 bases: TGTGCCAGTTCATGGGAGGCAGATACGCAGTATTTT.